Listed here are 15 T cell receptor beta chains from one sample, sequenced in a study of low-dose radiotherapy and immunotherapy resistance in tumors. Alpha- and beta-chain coverage of first-strand cDNA came from TRAV- and TRBV-specific primers. Using a constant-region primer together with a V-primer adapter, TCRs were subjected to 20 PCR cycles of amplification. TCRdb reanalysed the reads using MiXCR and keeps one entry per CDR3 protein. The sample gives some 13,000 distinct CDR3 sequences, more than 65% of which show up once; less than 6% is in the top ten. The receptors derive from a human donor with advanced metastatic prostate, ovarian, gallbladder or colorectal cancer (not recorded which). This table probably holds off-target reads from a library built for another chain.

This clonotype occurred a few times. The CDR3 region is CASSQTGDTDTQYF. The DNA of the CDR3 is TGTGCCAGCAGCCAGACAGGGGACACAGATACGCAGTATTTT. The V call is TRBV5-4, the J call TRBJ2-3, with 8 bases identical to TRBD1. The CDR3 contains 14 residues. Trimming at V came to 4 bases and at J to 2 bases, leaving 3 bases not matched to a gene. Germline V gene lookup returns CDR1 SGHNT and CDR2 YYREEE (reference sequence).

This rearrangement joins TRBV6-8 to TRBJ2-3; 11 bases are shared with TRBD1. The V gene end was trimmed by 5 bases and the J gene end by 7 bases; junction bases not matched to a gene: 11. This CDR3 has 16 residues. In germline, CDR1 is MNHGY, CDR2 SAAAGT. In DNA form, the CDR3 reads TGTGCCAGCAGTCGTCCGGGACAGGGGGGAAAGAATACGCAGTATTTT. Translated: CASSRPGQGGKNTQYF.

This clonotype was seen a handful of times. The J gene is TRBJ2-1, the V gene TRBV5-4; TRBD2 matches at 10 bases. This CDR3 is built from 15 residues. Germline V gives CDR1 SGHNT, CDR2 YYREEE (reference sequence). With 0 bases clipped from V and 4 bases from J, the junction kept 1 base outside the gene matches. The CDR3 DNA sequence: TGTGCCAGCAGCTTGGCTAGCGGGGGTTACAATGAGCAGTTCTTC. Translated: CASSLASGGYNEQFF.

V gene TRBV5-1 combines with J gene TRBJ2-3, with 8 positions matching TRBD2. Germline CDR1 is SGHRS and CDR2 is YFSETQ. The CDR3 has 16 residues. Trimming removed 0 bases from V and 2 bases from J; junction bases left unmatched: 5. This chain's CDR3 is CASSLEGRGATDTQYF. DNA for the CDR3: TGCGCCAGCAGCTTGGAGGGGCGGGGGGCCACAGATACGCAGTATTTT.

J is TRBJ1-5 and V is TRBV2, with D unclear. The length of the CDR3 is 13 residues. Trimming pared 6 bases from V and 9 bases from J, leaving 15 bases between. CDR1 is SNHLY and CDR2 is FYNNEI in the germline V gene. The CDR3 sequence is CASRADSARPQHF. DNA of the CDR3: TGTGCCAGCAGGGCCGATTCCGCCCGGCCCCAGCATTTT.

This clonotype was observed a handful of times. This rearrangement joins TRBV12-3 or TRBV12-4 to TRBJ2-3, with D hard to call. The ends were cut back, 5 bases at V and 7 bases at J, with 13 bases in the middle. There are 13 residues in the CDR3. The CDR3 reads CASSPLVRNTQYF. As DNA, the CDR3 is TGTGCCAGCAGTCCCCTTGTAAGGAATACGCAGTATTTT.

The gene calls are TRBV12-3 or TRBV12-4 and TRBJ1-2, with D uncertain. Trimming took 3 bases from V and 0 from J, leaving 8 bases between them. The CDR3 is 14 residues long. CDR3 loop: CASSFLGANYGYTF. For the CDR3, the DNA is TGTGCCAGCAGTTTCCTTGGGGCTAACTATGGCTACACCTTC.

The table lists this clonotype with a few counts. The CDR3 sequence is CASSLLGRDDGYTF. In nucleotides, the CDR3 is TGCGCCAGCAGCTTACTCGGCCGGGACGATGGCTACACCTTC. The rearrangement joins TRBV5-1 to TRBJ1-2; possibly TRBD1 for D (5 bases). This CDR3 is built from 14 residues. Trimming removed 2 bases at V and 6 bases at J, with 14 bases between. CDR1 and CDR2 from the germline V gene are SGHRS and YFSETQ.

The rearrangement uses TRBV4-1 and TRBJ2-1, with 9 bases lining up with TRBD1. This CDR3 is built from 15 residues. Germline V gene data show CDR1 as MGHRA and CDR2 as YSYEKL. V lost 3 bases and J lost 1; bases outside the gene matches: 1. The CDR3: CASSQDRGSYNEQFF. As DNA, the CDR3 is TGCGCCAGCAGCCAGGACAGGGGATCCTACAATGAGCAGTTCTTC.

The rearrangement joins TRBV6-6 to TRBJ2-1; maybe TRBD1 (6 bases). Per germline, CDR1 MNHNY and CDR2 SVGAGI (reference sequence). CDR3 length: 12 residues. Trimming took 7 bases from V and 6 from J, leaving 10 bases between them. The CDR3 region has the DNA TGTGCCAGCATCAAAGGGGGCAATGAGCAGTTCTTC. Its translation is CASIKGGNEQFF.

The chain carries TRBV2 and TRBJ2-7; 8 bases agree with TRBD2. Germline V gene data show CDR1 as SNHLY and CDR2 as FYNNEI. J was trimmed by 0 bases and V by 5 bases; bases with no gene match: 18. There are 19 residues in the CDR3. The CDR3 coding sequence is TGTGCCAGCAGTCCCAGCCCCGTGGTTAGCGGGGCCCTCTCCTACGAGCAGTACTTC. As protein: CASSPSPVVSGALSYEQYF.

This chain uses TRBV3-1 with TRBJ2-3; maybe TRBD1 (6 bases). The CDR3 consists of 13 residues. Germline values: CDR1 LGHDT, CDR2 YNNKEL (reference sequence). V was clipped by 4 bases and J by 2 bases, with 7 bases between them. This CDR3 is CASSRDTTDTQYF. CDR3 DNA: TGTGCCAGCAGCCGGGACACCACAGATACGCAGTATTTT.

The rearrangement uses TRBV18 and TRBJ2-7, with 7 nucleotides matching TRBD1. CDR1 is KGHSH and CDR2 is LQKENI in the germline V gene. The ends lost 3 bases at V and 0 bases at J; junction bases unmatched: 2. This CDR3 has 14 amino acids. The CDR3 nucleotides read TGTGCCAGCTCACCCGGGACAGACTCCTACGAGCAGTACTTC. This encodes CASSPGTDSYEQYF.

The chain employs TRBV5-4 and TRBJ2-4; 8 bases are shared with TRBD2. V was clipped by 3 bases and J by 2 bases; unmatched bases: 10. Germline loops: CDR1 SGHNT, CDR2 YYREEE (reference sequence). The CDR3 runs to 17 residues. This chain's CDR3 is CASSSKRRGDSKNIQYF. DNA for the CDR3: TGTGCCAGCAGCTCTAAGAGGCGGGGGGATTCCAAAAACATTCAGTACTTC.

The chain combines TRBV7-2 with TRBJ2-5; 10 bases fit TRBD2. Germline V CDR1 and CDR2: SGHTA, FQGNSA. J lost 3 bases, V lost 2 bases, and 3 bases had no gene match. This CDR3 comprises 15 residues. Written as DNA, the CDR3 is TGTGCCAGCAGCTTAACTCTAGCGGGGGAAGAGACCCAGTACTTC. This gives the protein CASSLTLAGEETQYF.